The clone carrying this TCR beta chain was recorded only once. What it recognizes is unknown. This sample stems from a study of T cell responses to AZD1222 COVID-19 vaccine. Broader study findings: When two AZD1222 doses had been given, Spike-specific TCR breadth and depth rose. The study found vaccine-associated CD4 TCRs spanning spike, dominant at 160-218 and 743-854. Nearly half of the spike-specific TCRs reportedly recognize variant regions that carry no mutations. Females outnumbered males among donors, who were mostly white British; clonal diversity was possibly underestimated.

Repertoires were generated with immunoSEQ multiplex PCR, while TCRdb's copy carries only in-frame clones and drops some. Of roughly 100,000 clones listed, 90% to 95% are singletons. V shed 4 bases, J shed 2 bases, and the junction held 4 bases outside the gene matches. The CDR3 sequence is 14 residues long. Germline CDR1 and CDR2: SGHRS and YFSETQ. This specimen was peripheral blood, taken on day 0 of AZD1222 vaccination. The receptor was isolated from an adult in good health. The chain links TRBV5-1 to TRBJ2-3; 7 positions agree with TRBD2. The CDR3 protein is CASSRGETTDTQYF. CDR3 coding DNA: TGCGCCAGCAGCCGGGGGGAAACCACAGATACGCAGTATTTT.